The next 4 T cell receptor beta chains were all read from a single sample in a study of shared clonotypes between healthy human individuals. The assay was immunoSEQ multiplex PCR, and TCRdb's table has in-frame clones only and misses some. The sample yields about 960,000 clones, more than 75% seen once. Input material: memory CD4+ T cells sorted from blood. Subset specified: CD45RA-negative fraction. The receptor set was obtained from a man aged 18 to 35 in good health.

Note on this clone: Other nucleotide sequences from this sample produce the same CDR3. The chain carries TRBV5-1 and TRBJ1-3, with D hard to call. Trimming took 4 bases from V and 0 from J, leaving 11 bases between them. CDR1 and CDR2 from the germline V gene are SGHRS and YFSETQ. CDR3 size: 15 residues. Here the CDR3 reads CASSTDGSSGNTIYF. CDR3 coding DNA: TGCGCCAGCAGCACCGACGGGAGCTCTGGAAACACCATATATTTT.

This clone is a singleton in its sample. The chain joins TRBV14 to TRBJ2-7; D is unclear. The CDR3 has 15 residues. CDR1 and CDR2 (germline): SGHDN, FVKESK. The V gene lost 5 bases and the J gene lost 2 bases, with 16 bases spanning the gap. CDR3 bases: TGTGCCAGCAGCTGGGGTATCCTAGGTCCCTACGAGCAGTACTTC. Translating it yields CASSWGILGPYEQYF.

This clone was detected only once. This sequence joins TRBV30 and TRBJ2-2, with D hard to call. The V end lost 1 base, the J end lost 5 bases, and 11 bases lay between the germline ends. CDR3 size: 14 residues. CDR1 GTSNPN and CDR2 SVGIG come from the germline V gene (reference sequence). The CDR3 is CAWSALLVTGELFF. The CDR3 coding sequence is TGTGCCTGGAGTGCCCTTCTAGTGACCGGGGAGCTGTTTTTT.

The chain joins TRBV7-8 to TRBJ2-2, with 8 bases matching TRBD2. The J segment lost 1 base and the V segment lost 5 bases, leaving 15 bases of the junction unmatched. CDR1 and CDR2 from the germline V gene are SGHVS and FQNEAQ. The CDR3 spans 19 residues. The CDR3 spells CASSARQKTAGVNTGELFF. The CDR3 nucleotides are TGTGCCAGCAGCGCTCGCCAAAAAACAGCGGGAGTGAACACCGGGGAGCTGTTTTTT.